This T cell receptor (beta chain) comes out of a study of blood T cell repertoires in COVID-19. Participant-reported clinical history was the basis for cohort assignment. Cohort 3 recovered donors had two negative PCRs, clearance, or symptom resolution. In the study's own analysis: Amplified reference gene primers provided the basis for estimating nucleated cell counts. Some clones are missing from TCRdb's copy, which holds only in-frame ones; the method was immunoSEQ multiplex PCR. That table is the source of V, J and clone size, and D and trimming were worked out from the DNA. The sample carries approximately 150,000 clones, approximately 86% recorded once. The V and J ends lost 3 bases and 3 bases, in that order; junction bases with no gene match: 23. Germline assignment: CDR1 LNHDA and CDR2 SQIVND (reference sequence). This CDR3 contains 24 residues. This clone was seen only once.

The receptor's source is a man in his 60s who had recovered from COVID-19. The specimen sequenced was PBMCs or T cells enriched from blood (not recorded which). The chain joins TRBV19 to TRBJ2-1, with 16 bases that match TRBD2. CDR3 sequence (DNA): TGTGCCAGTAGTATTCTGGGACAGGGGGCGAAGGGACTAGCGGGAGGGAGGCTCTACAATGAGCAGTTCTTC. Its translation: CASSILGQGAKGLAGGRLYNEQFF.